These 2 T cell receptor beta chains share one sample of origin, sequenced in a study of OX40 agonist ivuxolimab in advanced cancers. The data were produced by immunoSEQ multiplex PCR, yet TCRdb's version contains in-frame clones alone and is incomplete. The sample has roughly 90,000 clones, roughly 93% seen once; the top ten hold under 0.35%. This material consisted of CD4+ or CD8+ T cells sorted from blood, taken in a trial of the OX40 agonist ivuxolimab. These receptors all stem from an adult with an advanced solid tumor such as melanoma, head and neck, liver or kidney cancer.

The chain carries TRBV7-2 and TRBJ1-5; D perhaps matches TRBD1 (6 bases). This CDR3 has 16 amino acids. Per germline, CDR1 SGHTA and CDR2 FQGNSA. Trimming took off 1 base at V and 3 bases at J, with 13 bases between the two ends. CDR3 loop: CASSLVRGGVNQPQHF. In nucleotides, the CDR3 is TGTGCCAGCAGCTTAGTGAGAGGGGGTGTCAATCAGCCCCAGCATTTT.

The chain combines TRBV11-2 with TRBJ1-3; possibly TRBD1 for D (5 bases). Germline lookup yields CDR1 SGHAT and CDR2 FQNNGV. Deletions cut 4 bases from V and 5 bases from J, with 18 bases between. This CDR3 is built from 16 residues. The chain's CDR3 is CASSSGLKGMRNTIYF. The CDR3 DNA follows: TGTGCCAGCAGCTCGGGCCTAAAGGGGATGAGAAACACCATATATTTT.